This T cell receptor beta chain was obtained from a study of technical replicates of blood from a handful of donors (dated by TCRdb to about 2017). This clone was detected a few times. The antigen this receptor binds is unknown. No per-base quality is available; no much larger clone lies one base away. Counted from cysteine to phenylalanine, this CDR3 has 19 amino acids. Only the CDR3 part of the read is kept: 57 bases, read in frame from the first base. Trimming removed 2 bases from V and 2 bases from J; the gene matches leave 18 bases unexplained. The germline V gene (reference sequence) sets CDR1 to GTSNPN and CDR2 to SVGIG. The method was the immunoSEQ multiplex PCR assay. Drawn from immuneACCESS, this table holds only the in-frame rearrangements with V and J called that TCRdb kept. Clones are partly lost; checked studies trace under half to an unresolved V gene and leave the rest unexplained. The sample includes some 73,000 clones, with 85% to 95% observed a single time. Of the sample, approximately 5% falls within the top ten clones.

Sequenced: PBMCs. The rearrangement combines TRBV30 with TRBJ2-7, with 10 bases in between that match TRBD2. The clonotype originates from a human donor in good health. Some clones in this sample may be carry-over from other donors' samples. The sequenced DNA: TGTGCCTGGAGTACTTCGGCTAGCGGGAGAGGTCAGGGAACCTACGAGCAGTACTTC. Its product reads: CAWSTSASGRGQGTYEQYF.